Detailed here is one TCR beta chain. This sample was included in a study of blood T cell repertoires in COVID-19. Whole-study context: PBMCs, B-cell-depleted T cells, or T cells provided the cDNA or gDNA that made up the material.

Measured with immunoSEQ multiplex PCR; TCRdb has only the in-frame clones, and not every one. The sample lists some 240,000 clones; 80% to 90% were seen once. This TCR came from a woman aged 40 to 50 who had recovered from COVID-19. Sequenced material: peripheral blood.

The CDR3 DNA sequence: TGTGCCAGCAGCCCCCTTGGACACCGCACAGATACGCAGTATTTT. Translated, it gives CASSPLGHRTDTQYF. V gene TRBV7-2 combines with J gene TRBJ2-3, with D perhaps TRBD1 (5 bases). Trimming stripped 5 bases from V and 1 base from J, with 13 bases between. The CDR3 length is 15 residues. Germline assignment: CDR1 SGHTA and CDR2 FQGNSA. Using reference TRBV7-2 and TRBJ2-3 for the parts outside the CDR3, the full variable domain is GAGVSQSPSNKVTEKGKDVELRCDPISGHTALYWYRQSLGQGLEFLIYFQGNSAPDKSGLPSDRFSAERTGGSVSTLTIQRTQQEDSAVYLCASSPLGHRTDTQYFGPGTRLTVL.